This T cell receptor (beta chain) was captured in a study of vaccination and CD4 T cells after COVID-19 (dated by TCRdb to between 2021 and 2024). Turning to the overall study: The convalescent cohort comprised six males and four females, including two Hispanic individuals, seven Caucasians, two Asians and one multiracial person. Participants got two doses of the Pfizer-BioNTech BNT162b2 vaccine (n=8) or two doses of the Moderna mRNA-1273 vaccine (n=2). Post-COVID blood samples were collected from convalescent patients a median of about 92 days after diagnosis, with a range of about 30 to 161 days. Post-vaccine blood samples were collected a median of approximately 68 days after the second vaccine dose, ranging from about 13 to 241 days. Overlapping spike peptide pools from SARS-CoV-2 and from the common cold coronaviruses HCoV-NL63, HCoV-OC43 and HCoV-229E were used as culture stimuli. In control cultures, a CEFX viral epitope pool was used as positive control, an HIV-1 Nef peptide pool was used as negative control, or no peptide was added. In approximately eleven COVID-19 convalescent patients and a handful of infection-naive healthy vaccine recipients, the spike-specific CD4+ TCR repertoire before mRNA vaccination was compared with the repertoire after mRNA vaccination. Results the study describes overall, beyond this receptor: The median count of SARS-CoV-2-reactive clonotypes went up from 21 after infection to a few dozen after vaccination, although the change was not significant. In convalescent patients, a median approximately 86% of post-vaccine SARS-CoV-2-reactive clones were detected only after vaccination, and vaccine-specific priming was suggested by this finding. In convalescent patients, nearly all vaccine-specific clones (304 of 307) were found to be mono-reactive for SARS-CoV-2 spike rather than cross-reactive with common cold coronaviruses. The number of convalescent patients in the study was relatively small, and the study did not examine early timepoints following natural infection.

Library creation used PCR. DNA from cultured CD4+ T cells was subjected to TCR sequencing with the Oncomine TCR Beta short-read assay at the Johns Hopkins FTIC core. The QIAamp micro DNA kit was used to extract genomic DNA from the cultured CD4+ T cells. Oncomine TCR Beta libraries from cultured CD4+ T cells were pooled using unique dual indexes and sequenced on an Illumina iSeq 100. The authors' pipeline ran thus. Non-productive sequences were removed, and CDR3s not starting with C, not ending with F or W, or shorter than 7 amino acids were discarded. Antigen-specific clonotypes were identified using the MANAFEST web application through comparison of peptide-stimulated wells with reference and other culture wells. For a clone to be called positive, the clone needed an FDR below 0.05, an odds ratio above 5, and a productive frequency above 0.1% in at least two of three replicate wells. A clonotype counted as cross-reactive if it showed significant expansion both in the SARS-CoV-2 spike wells and in at least one common cold coronavirus spike condition. CDR3 homology was assessed with Levenshtein distances (stringdist) and unrooted phylogenetic trees (ape) in R version 3.6.1. TCRdb ran its own pipeline on the public reads, namely fastp trimming at Q25 and MiXCR clone calling, and kept in-frame beta chains. Merged by CDR3 protein, the rows form single entries marked with the most common genes and DNA. TCRdb assigned the V and J calls; the authors' analysis was not used. This sample holds tens of thousands of distinct CDR3 sequences; 67% were observed only once. The ten largest clones capture about 16% of the sample.

What this sample's treatment or condition label stands for: approximately 9-day PBMC culture with coronavirus spike peptide pools or control peptides (ViraFEST assay). The study used the ViraFEST assay, which expanded antigen-specific T cells with peptide pools and then identified expanded clonotypes by TCR sequencing. Negative nucleocapsid antibody tests before and after vaccination confirmed that the healthy vaccine recipients had no prior SARS-CoV-2 infection. PBMCs were cultured at around 2 million per well in IMDM supplemented with roughly 5% human AB serum and around 10 IU/ml IL-2, with approximately 11 ug/ml peptide pools added. Half of the culture medium was replaced with fresh IL-2-containing medium on days 3 and 7. Once the cells had been in culture for approximately 10 days, the EasySep CD4+ T cell isolation kit was used to isolate CD4+ T cells by negative selection. Ficoll-Paque Plus gradient centrifugation was used to isolate PBMCs from whole blood, and the isolated PBMCs were then either used fresh or cryopreserved at -140C. In general, triplicate wells were set up for every culture condition.

On this clonotype itself: The antigen it binds to is not known. The sample holds no much larger clone one base away, and base qualities are not on file.

CDR1 and CDR2 are read off the germline V gene as SNHLY and FYNNEI. The junction carries 12 bases between V and J, which are trimmed by 3 bases and 4 bases respectively. The CDR3, from cysteine to phenylalanine, totals 14 residues. Just the 42-base CDR3 DNA is kept, in frame starting at base 1. The V and J segments used are TRBV2 and TRBJ1-2, and perhaps TRBD1 as D gene, on 5 matching bases. Here the sequenced sample was CD4+ T cells from blood, cultured in vitro, taken after SARS-CoV-2 vaccination. The sequence came from a human donor who received a COVID-19 vaccine. DNA sequence: TGTGCCAGCAGTGACAGGGACCCTATCTATGGCTACACCTTC. Its coded protein is CASSDRDPIYGYTF.